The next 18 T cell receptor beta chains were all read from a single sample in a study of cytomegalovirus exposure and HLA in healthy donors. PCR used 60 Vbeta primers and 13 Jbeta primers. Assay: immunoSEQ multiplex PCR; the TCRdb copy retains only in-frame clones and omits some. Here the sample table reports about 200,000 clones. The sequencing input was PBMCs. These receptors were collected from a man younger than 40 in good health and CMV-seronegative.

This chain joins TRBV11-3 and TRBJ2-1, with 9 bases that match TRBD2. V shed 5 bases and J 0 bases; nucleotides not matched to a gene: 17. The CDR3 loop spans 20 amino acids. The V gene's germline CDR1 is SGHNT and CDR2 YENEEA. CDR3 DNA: TGTGCCAGCAGCGACTATGGCGTAGCGGGGGAGTTGAGCTCCTACAATGAGCAGTTCTTC. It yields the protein CASSDYGVAGELSSYNEQFF.

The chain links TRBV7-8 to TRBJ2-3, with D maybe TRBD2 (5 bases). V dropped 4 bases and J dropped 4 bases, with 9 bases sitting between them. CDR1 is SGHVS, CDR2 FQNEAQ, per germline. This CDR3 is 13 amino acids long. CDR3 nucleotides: TGTGCCAGCAGCTCCTACGGGGCAGATACGCAGTATTTT. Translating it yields CASSSYGADTQYF.

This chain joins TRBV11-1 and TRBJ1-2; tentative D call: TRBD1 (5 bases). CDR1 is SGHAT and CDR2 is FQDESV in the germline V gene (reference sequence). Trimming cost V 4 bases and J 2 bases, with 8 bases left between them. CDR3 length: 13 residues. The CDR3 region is CASSWGDNYGYTF. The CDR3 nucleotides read TGTGCCAGCAGCTGGGGGGACAACTATGGCTACACCTTC.

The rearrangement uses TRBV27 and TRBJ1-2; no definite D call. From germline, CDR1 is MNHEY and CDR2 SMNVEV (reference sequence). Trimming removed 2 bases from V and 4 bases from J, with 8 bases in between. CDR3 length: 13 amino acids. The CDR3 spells CASSLRGIYGYTF. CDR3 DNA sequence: TGTGCCAGCAGTTTACGCGGGATCTATGGCTACACCTTC.

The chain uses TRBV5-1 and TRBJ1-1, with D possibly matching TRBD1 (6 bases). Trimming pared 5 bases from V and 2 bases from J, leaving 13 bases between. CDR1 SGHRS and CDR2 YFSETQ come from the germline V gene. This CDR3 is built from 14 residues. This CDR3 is CASRGGASNTEAFF. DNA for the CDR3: TGCGCCAGCAGGGGGGGGGCGTCTAACACTGAAGCTTTCTTT.

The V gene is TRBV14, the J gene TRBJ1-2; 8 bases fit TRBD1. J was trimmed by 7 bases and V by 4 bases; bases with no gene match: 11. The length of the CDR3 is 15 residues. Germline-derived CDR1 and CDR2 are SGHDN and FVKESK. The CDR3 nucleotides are TGTGCCAGCAGCCGCCCGACAGGGGAAGGTGGTGGCTACACCTTC. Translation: CASSRPTGEGGGYTF.

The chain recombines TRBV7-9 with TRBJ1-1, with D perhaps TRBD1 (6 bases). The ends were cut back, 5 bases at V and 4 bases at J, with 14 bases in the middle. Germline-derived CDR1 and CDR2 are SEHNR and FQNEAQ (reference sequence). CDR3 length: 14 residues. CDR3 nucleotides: TGTGCCAGCAGCCGCGGGGGAGGGGGCACTGAAGCTTTCTTT. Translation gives CASSRGGGGTEAFF.

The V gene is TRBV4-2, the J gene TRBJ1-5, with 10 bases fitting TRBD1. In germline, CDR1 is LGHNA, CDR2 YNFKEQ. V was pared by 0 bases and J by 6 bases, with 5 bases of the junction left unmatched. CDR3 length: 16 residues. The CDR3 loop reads CASSQDQGQGSQPQHF. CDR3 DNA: TGTGCCAGCAGCCAAGATCAGGGACAGGGGAGTCAGCCCCAGCATTTT.

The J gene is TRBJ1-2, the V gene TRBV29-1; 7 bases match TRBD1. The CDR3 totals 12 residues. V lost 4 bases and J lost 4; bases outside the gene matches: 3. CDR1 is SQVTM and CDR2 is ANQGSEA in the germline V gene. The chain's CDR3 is CSVGDSAYGYTF. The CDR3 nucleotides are TGCAGCGTTGGGGACAGCGCCTATGGCTACACCTTC.

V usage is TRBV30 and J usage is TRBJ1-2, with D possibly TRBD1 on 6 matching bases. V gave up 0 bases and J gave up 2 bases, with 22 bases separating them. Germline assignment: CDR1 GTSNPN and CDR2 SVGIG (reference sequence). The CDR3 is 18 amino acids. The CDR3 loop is CAWSVGIGQKIMNYGYTF. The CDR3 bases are TGTGCCTGGAGTGTGGGGATCGGACAGAAGATTATGAACTATGGCTACACCTTC. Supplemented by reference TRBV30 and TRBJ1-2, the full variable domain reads SQTIHQWPATLVQPVGSPLSLECTVEGTSNPNLYWYRQAAGRGLQLLFYSVGIGQISSEVPQNLSASRPQDRQFILSSKKLLLSDSGFYLCAWSVGIGQKIMNYGYTFGSGTRLTVV.

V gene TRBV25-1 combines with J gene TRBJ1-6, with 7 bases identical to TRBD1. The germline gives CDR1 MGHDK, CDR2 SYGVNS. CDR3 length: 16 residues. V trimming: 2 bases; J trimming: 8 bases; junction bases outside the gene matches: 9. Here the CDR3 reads CASSEGPNRGDSPLHF. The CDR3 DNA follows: TGTGCCAGCAGTGAAGGCCCGAACAGGGGAGATTCACCCCTCCACTTT.

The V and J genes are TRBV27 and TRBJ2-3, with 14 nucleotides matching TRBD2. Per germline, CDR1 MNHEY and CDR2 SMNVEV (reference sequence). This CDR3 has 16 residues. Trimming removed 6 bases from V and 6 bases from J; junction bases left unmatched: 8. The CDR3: CASSLGLAGVRDTQYF. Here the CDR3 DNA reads TGTGCCAGCAGCCTGGGACTAGCGGGAGTTAGGGATACGCAGTATTTT.

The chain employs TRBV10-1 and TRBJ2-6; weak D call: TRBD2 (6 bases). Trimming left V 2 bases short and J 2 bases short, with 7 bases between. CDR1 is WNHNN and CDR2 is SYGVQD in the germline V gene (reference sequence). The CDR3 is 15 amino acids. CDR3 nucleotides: TGCGCCAGCAGTGAGACGGGGGCTGGGGCCAACGTCCTGACTTTC. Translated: CASSETGAGANVLTF.

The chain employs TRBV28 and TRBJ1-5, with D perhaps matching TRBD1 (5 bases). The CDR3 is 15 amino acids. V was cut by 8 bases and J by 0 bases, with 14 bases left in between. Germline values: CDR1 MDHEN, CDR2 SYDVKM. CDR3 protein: CASSPQGVSNQPQHF. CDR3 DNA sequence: TGTGCCAGCTCCCCTCAAGGGGTTAGCAATCAGCCCCAGCATTTT. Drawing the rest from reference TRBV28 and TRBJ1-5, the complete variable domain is DVKVTQSSRYLVKRTGEKVFLECVQDMDHENMFWYRQDPGLGLRLIYFSYDVKMKEKGDIPEGYSVSREKKERFSLILESASTNQTSMYLCASSPQGVSNQPQHFGDGTRLSIL.

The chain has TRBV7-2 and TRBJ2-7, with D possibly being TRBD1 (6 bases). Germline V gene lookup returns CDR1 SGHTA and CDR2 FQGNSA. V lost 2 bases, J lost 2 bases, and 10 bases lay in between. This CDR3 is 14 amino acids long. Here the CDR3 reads CASSLLGQAYEQYF. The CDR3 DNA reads TGTGCCAGCAGCTTACTGGGACAAGCCTACGAGCAGTACTTC.

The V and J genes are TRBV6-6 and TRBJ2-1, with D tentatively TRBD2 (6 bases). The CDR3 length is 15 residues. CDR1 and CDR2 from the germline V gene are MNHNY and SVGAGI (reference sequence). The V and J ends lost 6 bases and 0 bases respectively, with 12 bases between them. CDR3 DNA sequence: TGTGCCAGCAGCTCTGACGGGAGCTCCTACAATGAGCAGTTCTTC. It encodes CASSSDGSSYNEQFF.

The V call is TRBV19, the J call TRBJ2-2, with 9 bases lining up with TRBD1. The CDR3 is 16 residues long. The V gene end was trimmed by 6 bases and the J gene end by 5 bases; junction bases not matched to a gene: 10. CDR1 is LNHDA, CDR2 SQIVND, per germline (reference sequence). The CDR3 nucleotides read TGTGCCAGTAGCTACAGGGGGCTCGGGCGGACCGGGGAGCTGTTTTTT. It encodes CASSYRGLGRTGELFF.

CDR3 sequence: CASSIRTGAGANVLTF. The CDR3 DNA reads as TGTGCCAGCAGCATAAGGACAGGGGCTGGGGCCAACGTCCTGACTTTC. The chain combines TRBV7-6 with TRBJ2-6; 9 bases map to TRBD1. The CDR3 consists of 16 residues. V lost 5 bases and J lost 2; bases outside the gene matches: 4. Germline V gene lookup returns CDR1 SGHVS and CDR2 FNYEAQ.